This T cell receptor (beta chain) was sequenced during a study of blood T cell repertoires in COVID-19. Study overall: Italy, Spain and the United States were the sources of the convalescent and acute COVID-19 samples. PBMCs, B-cell-depleted T cells, or T cells were the source of the cDNA or gDNA that made up the material.

Methods used by the authors: Reference gene primer amplification gave estimated nucleated cell counts. Profiled with immunoSEQ multiplex PCR; TCRdb holds only in-frame clones, not every one. V and J calls and clone size are those listed in that table; D and trimming were worked out from the DNA. This table has 100,000 to 150,000 clones, about 80% appearing once. The CDR3 consists of 13 residues. Between the trimmed V and J ends, which lost 3 bases and 4 bases, there was a span of 9 bases. The germline V gene has CDR1 MNHEY and CDR2 SMNVEV (reference sequence). The V call is TRBV27, the J call TRBJ1-2; no clear D. This TCR was sampled from a woman in her 50s with acute or convalescent COVID-19. The source material was peripheral blood. The CDR3 region is CASSLSPVYGYTF. DNA of the CDR3: TGTGCCAGCAGTTTGAGCCCGGTCTATGGCTACACCTTC.